The 14 T cell receptor beta chains presented below share a single source sample, sequenced in a study of cytomegalovirus exposure and HLA in healthy donors. Vbeta (60) and Jbeta (13) primers were used in the PCR. Profiled with immunoSEQ multiplex PCR; TCRdb holds only in-frame clones, not every one. The table includes around 100,000 clones, roughly four fifths detected once. Sample: PBMCs. These receptors all stem from a woman under 30 in good health and CMV-seronegative.

V and J are TRBV4-1 and TRBJ1-6; D not certain. The CDR3 covers 16 residues. Trimming removed 0 bases from V and 5 bases from J, with 11 bases in between. Looked up from germline, CDR1 is MGHRA and CDR2 is YSYEKL. CDR3 sequence: CASSQDRGMNNSPLHF. In DNA form, the CDR3 reads TGCGCCAGCAGCCAAGATCGAGGAATGAATAATTCACCCCTCCACTTT.

A few counts support this clone. V usage is TRBV5-1 and J usage is TRBJ1-2, with 8 nucleotides matching TRBD1. The V segment lost 4 bases and the J segment 6 bases; nucleotides outside the gene matches: 5. The CDR3 totals 13 residues. The V gene's germline CDR1 is SGHRS and CDR2 YFSETQ. The CDR3 DNA follows: TGCGCCAGCAGCCCGGACAGGGAGAATGGCTACACCTTC. Amino acids: CASSPDRENGYTF.

V gene TRBV29-1 combines with J gene TRBJ2-4; weak D call: TRBD2 (5 bases). Trimming pared 4 bases from V and 8 bases from J, leaving 9 bases between. This CDR3 has 11 amino acids. Looked up from germline, CDR1 is SQVTM and CDR2 is ANQGSEA. CDR3 loop: CSVGRRDIQYF. CDR3 DNA: TGCAGCGTTGGACGGCGGGACATTCAGTACTTC.

This clone came up once. The chain joins TRBV19 to TRBJ1-2; D unclear. V lost 7 bases, J lost 7 bases, and 13 bases lay in between. Per the germline V gene, CDR1 is LNHDA and CDR2 is SQIVND (reference sequence). The CDR3 has 12 amino acids. The CDR3: CASTRREGGYTF. In nucleotides, the CDR3 is TGTGCCAGTACGCGGAGGGAAGGTGGCTACACCTTC.

The chain is built from TRBV19 and TRBJ1-1; no reliable D call. In germline, CDR1 is LNHDA, CDR2 SQIVND (reference sequence). The CDR3 extends over 13 amino acids. The V gene lost 3 bases and the J gene lost 5 bases, with 10 bases spanning the gap. Here the CDR3 reads CASSISGKTEAFF. In DNA, the CDR3 is TGTGCCAGTAGTATTAGCGGGAAAACTGAAGCTTTCTTT.

Comment on this clone: An end of the junction differs from the germline gene, which may be a read error. This sample also contains other DNA sequences that code for the same CDR3. This chain joins TRBV6-5 and TRBJ2-1; 7 nucleotides match TRBD1. CDR1 and CDR2 from the germline V gene are MNHEY and SVGAGI. The CDR3 is 15 residues long. This CDR3 is CASSSQGRLNNEQFF. CDR3 DNA: TGTGCCAGCAGTTCACAGGGGCGACTCAACAACGAGCAGTTCTTC.

The rearrangement joins TRBV2 to TRBJ2-3; weak D call: TRBD1 (7 bases). Germline values: CDR1 SNHLY, CDR2 FYNNEI. The CDR3 has 15 residues. Trimming stripped 4 bases from V and 4 bases from J, with 15 bases between. CDR3 DNA sequence: TGTGCCAGCAGTGGGCCAGGGGGACTGGCAGATACGCAGTATTTT. It is translated as CASSGPGGLADTQYF. The full variable domain, with the rest looked up from reference TRBV2 and TRBJ2-3, is EPEVTQTPSHQVTQMGQEVILRCVPISNHLYFYWYRQILGQKVEFLVSFYNNEISEKSEIFDDQFSVERPDGSNFTLKIRSTKLEDSAMYFCASSGPGGLADTQYFGPGTRLTVL.

J is TRBJ1-5 and V is TRBV30; D not certain. The CDR3 loop spans 15 amino acids. V was shortened by 3 bases and J by 0 bases, with 12 bases between the two germline ends. The germline gives CDR1 GTSNPN, CDR2 SVGIG (reference sequence). Here the CDR3 DNA reads TGTGCCTGGAGCCCCGGGATTTATAGCAATCAGCCCCAGCATTTT. This gives the protein CAWSPGIYSNQPQHF.

The chain employs TRBV28 and TRBJ2-1; 9 nucleotides agree with TRBD2. Germline V gene data show CDR1 as MDHEN and CDR2 as SYDVKM. J was trimmed by 6 bases and V by 5 bases; bases with no gene match: 11. The CDR3 spans 16 residues. The CDR3 DNA follows: TGTGCCAGCAGTCCCACCTTGGGGCGGGGGGGCAATGAGCAGTTCTTC. Translated, it gives CASSPTLGRGGNEQFF.

This chain links TRBV30 with TRBJ1-1; D unclear. The CDR3 covers 13 residues. From germline, CDR1 is GTSNPN and CDR2 SVGIG (reference sequence). V lost 2 bases to trimming and J lost 3 bases, with 10 bases between them. The CDR3 loop is CAWSWTGDTEAFF. Here the CDR3 DNA reads TGTGCCTGGAGTTGGACCGGGGACACTGAAGCTTTCTTT.

Remarks on this clone: The same CDR3 arises from other DNA sequences in this sample as well. This chain joins TRBV27 and TRBJ1-2; weak D call: TRBD1 (5 bases). Germline CDR1 MNHEY, CDR2 SMNVEV (reference sequence). CDR3 size: 14 residues. V dropped 6 bases and J dropped 8 bases, with 19 bases sitting between them. CDR3 region: CASSFQGSSEGYTF. The CDR3 DNA follows: TGTGCCAGCAGCTTCCAGGGATCATCGGAAGGCTACACCTTC.

The chain employs TRBV28 and TRBJ2-1, with D possibly being TRBD1 (6 bases). Germline V gives CDR1 MDHEN, CDR2 SYDVKM. Trimming cost V 8 bases and J 12 bases, with 11 bases left between them. The CDR3 has 10 amino acids. The CDR3 reads CASGTGRQFF. DNA of the CDR3: TGTGCCAGCGGAACAGGGCGGCAGTTCTTC.

This chain uses TRBV2 with TRBJ1-2; possibly TRBD1 for D (5 bases). The CDR3 consists of 12 residues. CDR1 is SNHLY and CDR2 is FYNNEI in the germline V gene. V gave up 5 bases and J gave up 4 bases, with 8 bases separating them. CDR3 in amino acids: CASSYRFYGYTF. CDR3 coding DNA: TGTGCCAGCAGTTACAGGTTCTATGGCTACACCTTC.

J is TRBJ2-5 and V is TRBV7-2; the D gene is possibly TRBD1 (6 bases). The CDR3 loop spans 15 amino acids. CDR1 SGHTA and CDR2 FQGNSA come from the germline V gene. With 5 bases removed from V and 5 bases from J, the gap between germline ends came to 18 bases. CDR3 nucleotide sequence: TGTGCCAGCAGCCCCACAGGGACCCCCGGGGAGACCCAGTACTTC. It is translated as CASSPTGTPGETQYF.